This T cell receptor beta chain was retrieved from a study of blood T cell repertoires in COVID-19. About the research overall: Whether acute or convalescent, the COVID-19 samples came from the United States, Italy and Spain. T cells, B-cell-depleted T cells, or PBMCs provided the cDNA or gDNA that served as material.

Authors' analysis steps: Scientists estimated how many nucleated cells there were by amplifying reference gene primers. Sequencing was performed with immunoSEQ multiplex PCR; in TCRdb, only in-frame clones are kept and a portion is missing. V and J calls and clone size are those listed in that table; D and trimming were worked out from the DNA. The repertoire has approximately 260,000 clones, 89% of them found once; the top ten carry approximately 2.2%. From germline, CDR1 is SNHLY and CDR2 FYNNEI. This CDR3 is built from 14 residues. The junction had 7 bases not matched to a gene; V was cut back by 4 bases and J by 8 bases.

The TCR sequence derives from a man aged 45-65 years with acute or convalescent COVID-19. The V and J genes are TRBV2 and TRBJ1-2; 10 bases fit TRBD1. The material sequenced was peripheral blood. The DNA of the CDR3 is TGTGCCAGCAGTGGGGACAGGGGATTGGGGGGCTACACCTTC. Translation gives CASSGDRGLGGYTF.